The clone carrying this TCR beta chain was recorded a few times. Its target is not known. This sample was taken from a study of post-analysis software for immune sequencing data. Turning to the study itself: Some patients lacked subtype; others had relapsing-remitting, secondary progressive or progressive-relapsing disease.

Study-wide points: Roughly 5 TRBV segments, TRBV5-6, TRBV5-1 and TRBV20-1 among them, were found more frequent in patients than controls. Diversity measured as normalized Chao1 was significantly lower in multiple sclerosis patients than in controls.

Prepared TCR beta cDNA libraries contained unique molecular identifiers. Using its own MiXCR run on the PCR reads, TCRdb lists one record per CDR3 protein. In the table there are roughly 600,000 distinct CDR3 sequences, around 47% of which are singletons. The CDR3 extends over 12 amino acids. The V end was cut by 8 bases, the J end by 9 bases, with 14 bases between. Germline-derived CDR1 and CDR2 are MNHNY and SVGAGI (reference sequence). V is TRBV6-6 and J is TRBJ2-1; no clear D. The sequence came from a girl aged 5-17 years with multiple sclerosis. Source material: blood. CDR3 DNA sequence: TGTGCCAGCCGCCCCACGCAGGCTGAGCAGTTCTTC. The encoded protein is CASRPTQAEQFF.